This T cell receptor (beta chain) was identified in a study of neurological immune-mediated disorders. Volunteers attending a blood bank in Maryland, USA, served as healthy controls. Study-level results: The highest TCR clonal expansion occurred in HTLV-1-associated myelopathy; multiple sclerosis fell below healthy controls.

This clonotype was observed at least ten times. Its matching antigen is unknown. 5'RACE generated cDNA with 10-nucleotide random UMIs. TCRdb used MiXCR to reprocess the 5' RACE reads, holding one entry per CDR3 protein. The sample records some 29,000 distinct CDR3 sequences, about 12% being singletons. V lost 0 bases, J lost 9 bases, and 18 bases lay in between. The CDR3 is 15 amino acids. The germline V gene has CDR1 DFQATT and CDR2 SNEGSKA (reference sequence). This chain joins TRBV20-1 and TRBJ2-1; D is undetermined. This clonotype originated in a woman aged 60 to 75 in good health. Sequencing input: PBMCs. CDR3 loop: CSARDKAATGREQFF. CDR3 in DNA: TGCAGTGCTAGAGACAAAGCCGCGACCGGTCGTGAGCAGTTCTTC.